Presented here are 27 T cell receptor beta chains from one specimen sequenced in a study of T cell responses to AZD1222 COVID-19 vaccine. Some clones are missing from TCRdb's copy, which holds only in-frame ones; the method was immunoSEQ multiplex PCR. The sample gives about 85,000 clones, around 88% of which show up once; about a tenth is in the top ten. The source was peripheral blood, collected on day 0 of MenACWY control vaccination. The receptors here all came from an adult in good health.

This chain joins TRBV30 and TRBJ1-1, with D hard to call. V lost 2 bases and J lost 3, with 10 bases in between. CDR3 length: 13 amino acids. Germline assignment: CDR1 GTSNPN and CDR2 SVGIG (reference sequence). The CDR3 DNA reads TGTGCCTGGAGTACCGACGGAGACACTGAAGCTTTCTTT. This gives the protein CAWSTDGDTEAFF.

This sequence joins TRBV7-8 and TRBJ2-7; TRBD1 aligns across 8 bases. CDR1 and CDR2 (germline): SGHVS, FQNEAQ. Unmatched junction bases numbered 5, after V lost 2 bases and J lost 2 bases. This CDR3 is built from 15 residues. CDR3 nucleotide sequence: TGTGCCAGCAGCTTAAGTCAGGGGGCAGCCTACGAGCAGTACTTC. This codes for CASSLSQGAAYEQYF.

The chain couples TRBV7-2 to TRBJ2-1; D gene ambiguous. CDR1 SGHTA and CDR2 FQGNSA come from the germline V gene. V was cut by 3 bases and J by 10 bases, with 10 bases left in between. The CDR3 has 12 residues. The CDR3 is CASSFSLGEQFF. CDR3 nucleotides: TGTGCCAGCAGCTTTTCCCTAGGGGAGCAGTTCTTC.

The chain carries TRBV7-9 and TRBJ2-1; D remains unclear. CDR1 is SEHNR and CDR2 is FQNEAQ in the germline V gene (reference sequence). This CDR3 spans 16 amino acids. The V end lost 5 bases, the J end lost 4 bases, and 18 bases lay between the germline ends. CDR3 sequence: CASSPPPRFGYNEQFF. CDR3 DNA: TGTGCCAGCAGCCCGCCCCCCAGGTTTGGATACAATGAGCAGTTCTTC.

The rearrangement links TRBV19 to TRBJ2-5; D perhaps matches TRBD2 (6 bases). The CDR3 loop spans 16 amino acids. The germline V and J ends were trimmed by 3 bases and 1 base, with 15 bases remaining between them. The germline V gene has CDR1 LNHDA and CDR2 SQIVND (reference sequence). The CDR3 spells CASSMPRGALQETQYF. The CDR3 DNA reads as TGTGCCAGTAGTATGCCCCGCGGGGCCCTCCAAGAGACCCAGTACTTC.

This chain uses TRBV6-5 with TRBJ2-3; no clear D. CDR1 is MNHEY, CDR2 SVGAGI, per germline. This CDR3 has 14 residues. Trimming shortened V by 7 bases and J by 6 bases, and 17 bases separated the two germline ends. The CDR3 coding sequence is TGTGCCAGCATCGAGCGTGGGTTCCCGGATACGCAGTATTTT. Its protein is CASIERGFPDTQYF.

The genes are TRBV5-1 and TRBJ2-7; D may be TRBD1 (6 bases). The CDR3 runs to 15 residues. V was shortened by 4 bases and J by 5 bases, with 19 bases between the two germline ends. Germline V gene sequence: CDR1 SGHRS, CDR2 YFSETQ. CDR3 in amino acids: CASSPHRDILNEQYF. CDR3 in DNA: TGCGCCAGCAGCCCCCACCGGGACATACTCAACGAGCAGTACTTC.

The chain couples TRBV6-6 to TRBJ1-6; 9 nucleotides match TRBD1. This CDR3 spans 16 amino acids. The germline gives CDR1 MNHNY, CDR2 SVGAGI (reference sequence). V lost 0 bases to trimming and J lost 8 bases; unmatched junction nucleotides: 5. The CDR3 spells CASSYSDRGDYSPLHF. Written as DNA, the CDR3 is TGTGCCAGCAGTTACTCGGACAGGGGAGATTATTCACCCCTCCACTTT.

The chain recombines TRBV14 with TRBJ1-6; no reliable D call. The CDR3 consists of 14 residues. V lost 2 bases, J lost 7 bases, and 9 bases lay in between. Per the germline V gene, CDR1 is SGHDN and CDR2 is FVKESK. The CDR3 spells CASSQTQLNSPLHF. The CDR3 nucleotides are TGTGCCAGCAGCCAAACTCAGTTGAATTCACCCCTCCACTTT. The full variable domain, in which reference TRBV14 and TRBJ1-6 provide the parts outside the CDR3, is EAGVTQFPSHSVIEKGQTVTLRCDPISGHDNLYWYRRVMGKEIKFLLHFVKESKQDESGMPNNRFLAERTGGTYSTLKVQPAELEDSGVYFCASSQTQLNSPLHFGNGTRLTVT.

The V gene is TRBV4-3, the J gene TRBJ1-1; D gene unclear. In germline, CDR1 is LGHNA, CDR2 YSLEER. The germline V and J ends were trimmed by 4 bases and 4 bases, with 10 bases remaining between them. CDR3 length: 13 residues. The CDR3 sequence is CASSPGLGTEAFF. The CDR3 DNA sequence: TGCGCCAGCAGCCCCGGCCTGGGCACTGAAGCTTTCTTT.

The V call is TRBV2, the J call TRBJ2-7; tentatively, D is TRBD1 (6 bases). CDR1 is SNHLY and CDR2 is FYNNEI in the germline V gene. V lost 6 bases and J lost 3, with 9 bases in between. The CDR3 spans 12 residues. Here the CDR3 reads CASRLDSYEQYF. CDR3 nucleotide sequence: TGTGCCAGCAGACTGGACAGCTACGAGCAGTACTTC.

The CDR3 here is CASSENTNYGYTF. In DNA form, the CDR3 reads TGTGCCAGCAGTGAAAACACGAACTATGGCTACACCTTC. V and J are TRBV6-1 and TRBJ1-2; D gene uncertain. Trimming shortened V by 2 bases and J by 2 bases, and 6 bases separated the two germline ends. This CDR3 region has 13 residues. Germline assignment: CDR1 MNHNS and CDR2 SASEGT.

This chain links TRBV6-6 with TRBJ2-2; D remains unclear. CDR1 MNHNY and CDR2 SVGAGI come from the germline V gene (reference sequence). V was trimmed by 6 bases and J by 0 bases, leaving 8 bases between them. The CDR3 runs 14 residues. The CDR3 DNA reads TGTGCCAGCAGGGCCAGTTCGAACACCGGGGAGCTGTTTTTT. Amino acid sequence: CASRASSNTGELFF.

The sample holds a few counts of this clone. CDR3 nucleotide sequence: TGTGCCAGCAGGAAAGACCGGGACAACTACAATGAGCAGTTCTTC. Protein: CASRKDRDNYNEQFF. This chain links TRBV6-5 with TRBJ2-1, with a possible D match to TRBD1 (6 bases). Germline CDR1 and CDR2: MNHEY and SVGAGI. V lost 6 bases and J 3 bases, leaving 15 bases between the germline ends. This CDR3 contains 15 residues.

In this sample, this clone turned up once. For the CDR3, the DNA is TGTGCCAGCAGCCAGTCGATCACAGATACGCAGTATTTT. Translating it yields CASSQSITDTQYF. The chain combines TRBV7-2 with TRBJ2-3; D is unresolved. V dropped 5 bases and J dropped 2 bases, with 8 bases sitting between them. The CDR3 sequence is 13 residues long. CDR1 is SGHTA, CDR2 FQGNSA, per germline.

J is TRBJ2-7 and V is TRBV5-1, with D tentatively TRBD1 (6 bases). The germline V gene has CDR1 SGHRS and CDR2 YFSETQ. V was shortened by 0 bases and J by 2 bases, with 12 bases between the two germline ends. The CDR3 is 15 amino acids. Written as DNA, the CDR3 is TGCGCCAGCAGCTTGGCAGGGGCCCCCACCTACGAGCAGTACTTC. It is translated as CASSLAGAPTYEQYF.

This clone appeared a single time. This chain uses TRBV6-5 with TRBJ1-6; D perhaps matches TRBD1 (5 bases). This CDR3 is built from 16 residues. Trimming pared 0 bases from V and 8 bases from J, leaving 14 bases between. Germline assignment: CDR1 MNHEY and CDR2 SVGAGI. CDR3: CASSYSRGAAHSPLHF. In DNA, the CDR3 is TGTGCCAGCAGTTACTCGAGAGGGGCCGCACATTCACCCCTCCACTTT.

V usage is TRBV19 and J usage is TRBJ2-1; 9 bases agree with TRBD1. V lost 8 bases to trimming and J lost 7 bases; unmatched junction nucleotides: 9. Per the germline V gene, CDR1 is LNHDA and CDR2 is SQIVND (reference sequence). This CDR3 is built from 14 residues. CDR3: CASDNRGLSNEQFF. CDR3 nucleotide sequence: TGTGCCAGTGACAACAGGGGGCTGTCGAATGAGCAGTTCTTC.

This rearrangement joins TRBV28 to TRBJ1-5; D is unresolved. V was clipped by 5 bases and J by 9 bases, with 8 bases between them. The CDR3 has 11 amino acids. CDR1 and CDR2 from the germline V gene are MDHEN and SYDVKM. DNA of the CDR3: TGTGCCAGCAGTGGCTCGAGGCCCCAGCATTTT. Encoded protein: CASSGSRPQHF. The full variable domain, completed using reference TRBV28 and TRBJ1-5, is DVKVTQSSRYLVKRTGEKVFLECVQDMDHENMFWYRQDPGLGLRLIYFSYDVKMKEKGDIPEGYSVSREKKERFSLILESASTNQTSMYLCASSGSRPQHFGDGTRLSIL.

In its sample, this clone was seen once. The chain couples TRBV2 to TRBJ1-5; D ambiguous. With 3 bases removed from V and 4 bases from J, the gap between germline ends came to 7 bases. This CDR3 has 13 residues. Germline V CDR1 and CDR2: SNHLY, FYNNEI. The CDR3, as DNA: TGTGCCAGCAGTGAGAGGGAAAATCAGCCCCAGCATTTT. Protein sequence: CASSERENQPQHF.

This clone is a singleton in its sample. The CDR3 coding sequence is TGTGCCAGCAGTTTAACAGGGGCACGAGGGAATGAGCAGTTCTTC. Translated: CASSLTGARGNEQFF. The chain employs TRBV28 and TRBJ2-1; the match to TRBD1 covers 7 bases. This CDR3 has 15 residues. Germline assignment: CDR1 MDHEN and CDR2 SYDVKM. The ends lost 2 bases at V and 7 bases at J; junction bases unmatched: 8.

This chain connects TRBV5-1 to TRBJ2-7, with D unresolved. V lost 0 bases and J 3 bases, leaving 10 bases between the germline ends. This CDR3 spans 14 amino acids. In germline, CDR1 is SGHRS, CDR2 YFSETQ. The CDR3 region is CASSLETANYEQYF. Written as DNA, the CDR3 is TGCGCCAGCAGCTTGGAAACAGCAAACTACGAGCAGTACTTC.

This rearrangement joins TRBV14 to TRBJ1-2; 7 bases map to TRBD1. V shed 4 bases, J shed 8 bases, and the junction held 13 bases outside the gene matches. The CDR3 is 15 amino acids. CDR1 SGHDN and CDR2 FVKESK come from the germline V gene. The CDR3 protein is CASSLYRDSFRGYTF. The CDR3 DNA sequence: TGTGCCAGCAGCCTCTACCGGGACAGCTTTCGGGGCTACACCTTC.

The chain has TRBV27 and TRBJ1-2; D is ambiguous. V dropped 0 bases and J dropped 0 bases, with 20 bases sitting between them. The CDR3 has 19 amino acids. The germline V gene has CDR1 MNHEY and CDR2 SMNVEV (reference sequence). The CDR3 region is CASSLSLVDHTFPNYGYTF. For the CDR3, the DNA is TGTGCCAGCAGTTTATCCCTTGTGGACCATACGTTCCCTAACTATGGCTACACCTTC.

The chain links TRBV18 to TRBJ1-1; no reliable D call. Trimming stripped 2 bases from V and 6 bases from J, with 7 bases between. The CDR3 runs 12 residues. Germline V gives CDR1 KGHSH, CDR2 LQKENI. The CDR3 DNA reads as TGTGCCAGCTCACCAGGGTTGGCTGAAGCTTTCTTT. Translated, it gives CASSPGLAEAFF.

The J gene is TRBJ1-2, the V gene TRBV3-1 (or the pseudogene TRBV3-2); D is perhaps TRBD1 (5 bases). CDR1 and CDR2 (germline): LGHDT, YNNKEL (reference sequence). The CDR3 has 12 residues. Trimming shortened V by 1 base and J by 8 bases, and 8 bases separated the two germline ends. CDR3 in DNA: TGTGCCAGCAGCCAAGCGGCAGGGGGCTACACCTTC. It is translated as CASSQAAGGYTF.

The chain uses TRBV5-6 and TRBJ2-5, with 10 positions matching TRBD2. V shed 2 bases and J 5 bases; nucleotides not matched to a gene: 9. From germline, CDR1 is SGHDT and CDR2 YYEEEE. CDR3 length: 16 amino acids. The CDR3 sequence is CASSLTSGDPGETQYF. CDR3 DNA: TGTGCCAGCAGCTTAACTAGCGGGGACCCAGGGGAGACCCAGTACTTC. Using reference TRBV5-6 and TRBJ2-5 for the parts outside the CDR3, the full variable domain is DAGVTQSPTHLIKTRGQQVTLRCSPKSGHDTVSWYQQALGQGPQFIFQYYEEEERQRGNFPDRFSGHQFPNYSSELNVNALLLGDSALYLCASSLTSGDPGETQYFGPGTRLLVL.